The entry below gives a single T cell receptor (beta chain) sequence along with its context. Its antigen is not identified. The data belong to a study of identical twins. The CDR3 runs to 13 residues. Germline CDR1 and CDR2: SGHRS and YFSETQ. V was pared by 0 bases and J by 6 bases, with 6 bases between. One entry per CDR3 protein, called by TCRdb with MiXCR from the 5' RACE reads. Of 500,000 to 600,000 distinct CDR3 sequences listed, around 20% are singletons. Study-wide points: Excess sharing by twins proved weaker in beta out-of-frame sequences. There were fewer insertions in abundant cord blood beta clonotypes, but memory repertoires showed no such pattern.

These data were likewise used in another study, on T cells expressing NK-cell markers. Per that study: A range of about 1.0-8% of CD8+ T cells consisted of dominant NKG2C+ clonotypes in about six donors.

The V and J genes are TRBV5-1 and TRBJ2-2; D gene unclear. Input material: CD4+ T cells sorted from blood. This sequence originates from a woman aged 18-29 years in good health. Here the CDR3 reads CASSLARSGELFF. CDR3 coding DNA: TGCGCCAGCAGCTTGGCCAGATCCGGGGAGCTGTTTTTT.